The clone carrying this T cell receptor (beta chain) was seen a few times. What it binds is not known. A sample-barcoded 5' primer and a J-beta primer mix were used in a second PCR of roughly 6 to 11 cycles. TCRdb re-derived calls from the 5' RACE reads in MiXCR, one entry per CDR3 protein. The sample yields some 900,000 distinct CDR3 sequences, around 48% seen once. These data come from a study of blood T cells in healthy people across ages. Germline V gives CDR1 DFQATT, CDR2 SNEGSKA (reference sequence). Trimming took 6 bases from V and 1 from J, leaving 23 bases between them. This CDR3 is built from 17 residues. Study-level points and caveats: Versus aged donors, long-lived donors had higher diversity and more naive CD4+ cells.

This TCR derives from a man aged 25 to 40 in good health. The sample consisted of blood. This chain connects TRBV20-1 to TRBJ2-3; D might be TRBD2 (6 bases). CDR3 coding DNA: TGCAGTGCCCCAGCGGGCCGGGTACTTTTAGGCACAGATACGCAGTATTTT. This encodes CSAPAGRVLLGTDTQYF.